This TCR beta chain was recovered during a study of control samples from healthy donors and cancer patients. Assay: immunoSEQ multiplex PCR; the TCRdb copy retains only in-frame clones and omits some. The repertoire holds 65,000 to 80,000 clones, with roughly 90% as singletons. The sequence was collected from a woman aged 45-60 years with colorectal cancer. The sequenced material came from PBMCs.

Written as DNA, the CDR3 is TGCAGTGCGTTCGCAGGGAACGAGCAGTACGTC. Amino acid sequence: CSAFAGNEQYV. The chain joins TRBV20-1 to TRBJ2-7, with a tentative D call TRBD1 (5 bases). CDR1 is DFQATT, CDR2 SNEGSKA, per germline (reference sequence). Trimming removed 6 bases from V and 5 bases from J, with 11 bases in between. This CDR3 has 11 amino acids.